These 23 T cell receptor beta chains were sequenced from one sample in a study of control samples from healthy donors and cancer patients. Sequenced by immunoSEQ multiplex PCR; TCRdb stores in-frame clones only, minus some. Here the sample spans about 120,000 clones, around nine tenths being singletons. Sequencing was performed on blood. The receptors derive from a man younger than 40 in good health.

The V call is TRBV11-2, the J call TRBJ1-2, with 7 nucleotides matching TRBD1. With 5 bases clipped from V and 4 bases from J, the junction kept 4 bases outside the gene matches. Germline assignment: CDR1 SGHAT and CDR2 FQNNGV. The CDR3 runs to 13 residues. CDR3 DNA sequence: TGTGCCAGCAGCCTCACAGGGGTCTATGGCTACACCTTC. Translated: CASSLTGVYGYTF. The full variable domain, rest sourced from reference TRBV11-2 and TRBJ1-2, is EAGVAQSPRYKIIEKRQSVAFWCNPISGHATLYWYQQILGQGPKLLIQFQNNGVVDDSQLPKDRFSAERLKGVDSTLKIQPAKLEDSAVYLCASSLTGVYGYTFGSGTRLTVV.

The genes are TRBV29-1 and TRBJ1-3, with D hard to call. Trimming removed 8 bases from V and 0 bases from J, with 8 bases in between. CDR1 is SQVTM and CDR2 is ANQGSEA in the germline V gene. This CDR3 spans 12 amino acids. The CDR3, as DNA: TGCAGCACTAGGGACTCTGGAAACACCATATATTTT. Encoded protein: CSTRDSGNTIYF.

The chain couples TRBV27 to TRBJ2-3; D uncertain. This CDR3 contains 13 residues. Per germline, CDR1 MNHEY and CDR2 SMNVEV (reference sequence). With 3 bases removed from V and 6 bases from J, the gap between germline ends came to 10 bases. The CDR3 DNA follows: TGTGCCAGCAGTTTGAAAAGCATGGATACGCAGTATTTT. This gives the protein CASSLKSMDTQYF.

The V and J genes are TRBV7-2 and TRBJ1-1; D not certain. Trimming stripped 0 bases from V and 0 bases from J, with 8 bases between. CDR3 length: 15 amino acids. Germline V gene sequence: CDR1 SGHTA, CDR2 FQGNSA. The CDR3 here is CASSLAYTLNTEAFF. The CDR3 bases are TGTGCCAGCAGCTTAGCATACACTTTGAACACTGAAGCTTTCTTT.

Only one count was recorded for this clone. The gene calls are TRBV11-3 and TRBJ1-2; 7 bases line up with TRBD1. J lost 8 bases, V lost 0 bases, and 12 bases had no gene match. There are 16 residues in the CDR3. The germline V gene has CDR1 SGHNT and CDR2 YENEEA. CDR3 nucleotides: TGTGCCAGCAGCTTAGACCGGGACAGCTCTGAGGGGGGCTACACCTTC. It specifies CASSLDRDSSEGGYTF. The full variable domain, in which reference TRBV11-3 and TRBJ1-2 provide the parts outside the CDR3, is EAGVVQSPRYKIIEKKQPVAFWCNPISGHNTLYWYLQNLGQGPELLIRYENEEAVDDSQLPKDRFSAERLKGVDSTLKIQPAELGDSAVYLCASSLDRDSSEGGYTFGSGTRLTVV.

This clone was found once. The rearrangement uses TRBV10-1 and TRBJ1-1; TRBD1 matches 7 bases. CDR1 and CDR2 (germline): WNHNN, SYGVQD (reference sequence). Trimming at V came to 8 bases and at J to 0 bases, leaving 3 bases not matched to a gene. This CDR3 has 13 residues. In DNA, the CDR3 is TGCGCCAGCCGAGGACAGGTGAACACTGAAGCTTTCTTT. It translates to CASRGQVNTEAFF.

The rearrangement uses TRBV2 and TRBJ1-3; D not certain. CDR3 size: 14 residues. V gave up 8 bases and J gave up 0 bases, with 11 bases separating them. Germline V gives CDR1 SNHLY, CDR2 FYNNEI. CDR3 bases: TGTGCCAGCGTAAGGGATTCCTCTGGAAACACCATATATTTT. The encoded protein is CASVRDSSGNTIYF.

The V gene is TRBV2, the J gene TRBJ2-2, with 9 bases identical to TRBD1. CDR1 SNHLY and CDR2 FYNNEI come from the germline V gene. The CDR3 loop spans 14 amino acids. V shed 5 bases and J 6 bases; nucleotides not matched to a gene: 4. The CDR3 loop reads CASSRDREAGELFF. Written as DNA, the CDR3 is TGTGCCAGCAGTAGGGACAGGGAAGCCGGGGAGCTGTTTTTT. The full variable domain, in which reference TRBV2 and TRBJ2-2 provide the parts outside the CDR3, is EPEVTQTPSHQVTQMGQEVILRCVPISNHLYFYWYRQILGQKVEFLVSFYNNEISEKSEIFDDQFSVERPDGSNFTLKIRSTKLEDSAMYFCASSRDREAGELFFGEGSRLTVL.

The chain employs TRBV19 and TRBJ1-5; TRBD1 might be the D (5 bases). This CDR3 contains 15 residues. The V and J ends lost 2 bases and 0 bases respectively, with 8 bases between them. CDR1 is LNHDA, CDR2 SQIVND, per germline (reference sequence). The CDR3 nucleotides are TGTGCCAGTAGTATACGAGGGGATAGCAATCAGCCCCAGCATTTT. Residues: CASSIRGDSNQPQHF. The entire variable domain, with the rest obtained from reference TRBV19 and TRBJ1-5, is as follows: DGGITQSPKYLFRKEGQNVTLSCEQNLNHDAMYWYRQDPGQGLRLIYYSQIVNDFQKGDIAEGYSVSREKKESFPLTVTSAQKNPTAFYLCASSIRGDSNQPQHFGDGTRLSIL.

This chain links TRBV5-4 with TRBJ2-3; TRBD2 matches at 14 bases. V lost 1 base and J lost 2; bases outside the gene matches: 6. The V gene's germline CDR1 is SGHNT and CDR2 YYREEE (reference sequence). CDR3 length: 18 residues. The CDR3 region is CASSLRLAGGPNTDTQYF. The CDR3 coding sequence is TGTGCCAGCAGCTTGAGACTAGCGGGGGGGCCTAACACAGATACGCAGTATTTT.

CDR3 sequence reads: CAWRGRGPDTIYF. The DNA of the CDR3 is TGTGCCTGGAGGGGCCGGGGGCCGGACACCATATATTTT. This rearrangement joins TRBV30 to TRBJ1-3; D perhaps matches TRBD1 (6 bases). Germline assignment: CDR1 GTSNPN and CDR2 SVGIG (reference sequence). The CDR3 sequence is 13 residues long. Between the trimmed V and J ends, which lost 3 bases and 8 bases, there was a span of 14 bases.

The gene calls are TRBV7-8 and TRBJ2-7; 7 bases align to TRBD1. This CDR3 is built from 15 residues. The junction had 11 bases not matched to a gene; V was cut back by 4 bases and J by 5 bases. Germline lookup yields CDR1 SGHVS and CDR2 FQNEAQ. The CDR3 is CASSSRQGGQDEQYF. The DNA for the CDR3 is TGTGCCAGCAGCTCCAGGCAGGGTGGACAGGACGAGCAGTACTTC.

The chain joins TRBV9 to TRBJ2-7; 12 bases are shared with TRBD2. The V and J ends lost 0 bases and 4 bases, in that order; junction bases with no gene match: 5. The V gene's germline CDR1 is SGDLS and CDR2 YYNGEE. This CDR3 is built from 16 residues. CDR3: CASSVGTSGAFYEQYF. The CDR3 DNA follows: TGTGCCAGCAGCGTAGGGACTAGCGGGGCCTTTTACGAGCAGTACTTC.

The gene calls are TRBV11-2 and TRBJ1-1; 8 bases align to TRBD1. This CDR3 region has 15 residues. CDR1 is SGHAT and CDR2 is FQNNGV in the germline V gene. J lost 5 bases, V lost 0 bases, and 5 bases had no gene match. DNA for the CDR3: TGTGCCAGCAGCTTAGAGATACAGGGGGGGACTGAAGCTTTCTTT. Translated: CASSLEIQGGTEAFF.

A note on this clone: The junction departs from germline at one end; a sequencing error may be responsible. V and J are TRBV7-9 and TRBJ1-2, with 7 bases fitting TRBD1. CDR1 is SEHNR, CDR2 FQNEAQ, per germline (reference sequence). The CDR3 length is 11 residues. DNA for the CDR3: TGTGCCAGCAGCTCCTTCCGGGACAGCTCCTTC. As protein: CASSSFRDSSF.

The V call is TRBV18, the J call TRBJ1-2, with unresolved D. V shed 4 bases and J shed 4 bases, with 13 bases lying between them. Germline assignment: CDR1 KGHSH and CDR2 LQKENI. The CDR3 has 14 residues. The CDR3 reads CASSLDRSAYGYTF. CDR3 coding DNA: TGTGCCAGCTCACTGGATCGTTCCGCCTATGGCTACACCTTC.

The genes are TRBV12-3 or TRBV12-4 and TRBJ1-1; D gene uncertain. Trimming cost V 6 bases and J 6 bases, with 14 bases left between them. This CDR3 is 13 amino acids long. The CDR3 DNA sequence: TGTGCCAGCAGCCCCCGAGTTGGCGCTGAAGCTTTCTTT. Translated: CASSPRVGAEAFF.

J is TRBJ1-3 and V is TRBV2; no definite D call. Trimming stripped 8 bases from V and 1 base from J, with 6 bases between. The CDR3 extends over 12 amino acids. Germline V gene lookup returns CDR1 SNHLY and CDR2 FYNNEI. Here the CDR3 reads CASRGSGNTIYF. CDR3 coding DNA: TGTGCCAGCCGAGGGTCTGGAAACACCATATATTTT.

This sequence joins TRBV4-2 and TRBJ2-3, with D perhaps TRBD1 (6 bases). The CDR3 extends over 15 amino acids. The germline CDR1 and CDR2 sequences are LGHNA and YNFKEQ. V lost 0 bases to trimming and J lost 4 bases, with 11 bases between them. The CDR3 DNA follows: TGTGCCAGCAGCCAAGACAGGGGTTCGGCAGATACGCAGTATTTT. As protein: CASSQDRGSADTQYF.

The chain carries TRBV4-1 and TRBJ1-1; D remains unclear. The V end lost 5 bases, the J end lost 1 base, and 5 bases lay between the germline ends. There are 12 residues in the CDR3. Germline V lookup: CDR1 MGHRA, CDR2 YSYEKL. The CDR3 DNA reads TGCGCCAGCAGCTTCAAGAACACTGAAGCTTTCTTT. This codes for CASSFKNTEAFF.

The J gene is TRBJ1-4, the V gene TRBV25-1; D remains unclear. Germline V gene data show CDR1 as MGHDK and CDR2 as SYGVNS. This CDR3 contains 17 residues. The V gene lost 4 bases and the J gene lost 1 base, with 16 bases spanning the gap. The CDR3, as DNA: TGTGCCAGCAGTGGATGGGGTAGTGTGGGAACTAATGAAAAACTGTTTTTT. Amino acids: CASSGWGSVGTNEKLFF.

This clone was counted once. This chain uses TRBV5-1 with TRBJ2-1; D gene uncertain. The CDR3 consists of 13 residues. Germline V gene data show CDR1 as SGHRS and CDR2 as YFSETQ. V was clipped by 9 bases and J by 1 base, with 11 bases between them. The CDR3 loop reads CATRITSYNEQFF. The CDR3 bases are TGCGCCACCCGGATTACATCCTACAATGAGCAGTTCTTC.

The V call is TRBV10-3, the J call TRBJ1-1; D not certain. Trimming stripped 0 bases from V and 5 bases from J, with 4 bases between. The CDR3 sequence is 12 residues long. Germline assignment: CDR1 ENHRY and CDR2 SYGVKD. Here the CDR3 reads CAISESNTEAFF. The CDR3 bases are TGTGCCATCAGTGAGTCGAATACTGAAGCTTTCTTT.